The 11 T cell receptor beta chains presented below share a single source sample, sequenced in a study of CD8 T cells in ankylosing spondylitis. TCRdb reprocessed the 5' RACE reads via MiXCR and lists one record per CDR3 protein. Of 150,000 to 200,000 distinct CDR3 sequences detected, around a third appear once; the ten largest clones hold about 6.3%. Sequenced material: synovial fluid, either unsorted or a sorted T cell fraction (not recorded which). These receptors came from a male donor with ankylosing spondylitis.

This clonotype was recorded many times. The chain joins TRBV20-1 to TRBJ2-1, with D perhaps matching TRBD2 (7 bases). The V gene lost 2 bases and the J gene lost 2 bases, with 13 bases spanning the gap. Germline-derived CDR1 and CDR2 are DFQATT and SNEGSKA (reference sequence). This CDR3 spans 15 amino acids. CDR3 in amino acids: CSARKTRGPYNEQFF. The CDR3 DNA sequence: TGCAGTGCTAGAAAGACGCGGGGGCCCTACAATGAGCAGTTCTTC.

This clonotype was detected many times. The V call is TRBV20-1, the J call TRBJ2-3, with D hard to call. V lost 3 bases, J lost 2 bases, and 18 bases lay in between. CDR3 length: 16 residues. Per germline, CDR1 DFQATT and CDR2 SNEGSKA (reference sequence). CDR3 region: CSARDLVHKITDTQYF. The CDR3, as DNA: TGCAGTGCTAGGGATTTGGTTCACAAGATCACAGATACGCAGTATTTT.

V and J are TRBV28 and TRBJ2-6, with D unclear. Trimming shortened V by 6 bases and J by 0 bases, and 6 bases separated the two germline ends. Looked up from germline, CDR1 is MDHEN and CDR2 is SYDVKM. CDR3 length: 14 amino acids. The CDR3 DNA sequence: TGTGCCAGCAGCCCCCCCTCTGGGGCCAACGTCCTGACTTTC. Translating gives CASSPPSGANVLTF. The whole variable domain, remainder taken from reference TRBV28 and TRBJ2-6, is DVKVTQSSRYLVKRTGEKVFLECVQDMDHENMFWYRQDPGLGLRLIYFSYDVKMKEKGDIPEGYSVSREKKERFSLILESASTNQTSMYLCASSPPSGANVLTFGAGSRLTVL.

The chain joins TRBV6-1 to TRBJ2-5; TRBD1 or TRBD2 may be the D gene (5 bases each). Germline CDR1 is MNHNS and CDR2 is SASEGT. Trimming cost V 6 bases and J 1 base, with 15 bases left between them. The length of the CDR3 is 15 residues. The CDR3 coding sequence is TGTGCCAGCAGCCGGAGAGGGGCCCCCCAAGAGACCCAGTACTTC. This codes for CASSRRGAPQETQYF.

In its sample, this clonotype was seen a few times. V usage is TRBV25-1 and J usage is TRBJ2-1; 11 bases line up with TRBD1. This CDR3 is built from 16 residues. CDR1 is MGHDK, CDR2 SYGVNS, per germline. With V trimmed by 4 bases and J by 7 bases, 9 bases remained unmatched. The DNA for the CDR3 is TGTGCCAGCAGTGGGGGGACAGGGGGTATAAGGAATGAGCAGTTCTTC. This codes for CASSGGTGGIRNEQFF.

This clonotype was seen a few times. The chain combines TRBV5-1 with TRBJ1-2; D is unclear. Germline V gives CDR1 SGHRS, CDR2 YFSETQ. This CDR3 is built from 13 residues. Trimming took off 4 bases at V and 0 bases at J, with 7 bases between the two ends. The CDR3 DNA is TGCGCCAGCAGCCTAAGTACTAACTATGGCTACACCTTC. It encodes CASSLSTNYGYTF.

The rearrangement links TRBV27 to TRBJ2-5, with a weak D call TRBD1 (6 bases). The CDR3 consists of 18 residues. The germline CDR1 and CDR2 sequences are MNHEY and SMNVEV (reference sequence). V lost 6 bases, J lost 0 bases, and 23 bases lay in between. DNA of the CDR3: TGTGCCAGCAGCCGCGTAGGGGGAATGGTGGGTTACCAAGAGACCCAGTACTTC. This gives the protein CASSRVGGMVGYQETQYF.

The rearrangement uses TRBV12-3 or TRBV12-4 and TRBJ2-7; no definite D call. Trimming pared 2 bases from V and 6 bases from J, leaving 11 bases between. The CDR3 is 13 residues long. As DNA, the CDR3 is TGTGCCAGCAGTTTAACCCCATCGGGCGAGCAGTACTTC. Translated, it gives CASSLTPSGEQYF.

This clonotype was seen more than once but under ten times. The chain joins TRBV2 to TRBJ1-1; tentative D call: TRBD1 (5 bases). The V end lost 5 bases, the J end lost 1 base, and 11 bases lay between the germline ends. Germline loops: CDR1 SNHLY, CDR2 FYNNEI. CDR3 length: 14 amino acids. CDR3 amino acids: CASSPRETNTEAFF. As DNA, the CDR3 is TGTGCCAGCAGTCCCAGGGAGACGAACACTGAAGCTTTCTTT.

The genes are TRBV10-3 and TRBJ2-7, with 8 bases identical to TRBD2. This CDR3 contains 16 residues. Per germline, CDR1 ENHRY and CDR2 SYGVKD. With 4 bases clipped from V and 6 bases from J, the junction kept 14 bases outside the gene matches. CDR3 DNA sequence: TGTGCCATCAGTGGTCGTGGACTAGCCGGGGCCGCCGAGCAGTACTTC. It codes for CAISGRGLAGAAEQYF.

The DNA for the CDR3 is TGCGCCAGCAGCTTGAGTGCCACACAGGGGGCAGCTTTCTTT. Its translation is CASSLSATQGAAFF. This sequence joins TRBV5-1 and TRBJ1-1, with 9 bases identical to TRBD1. V shed 1 base, J shed 10 bases, and the junction held 8 bases outside the gene matches. The length of the CDR3 is 14 residues. The V gene's germline CDR1 is SGHRS and CDR2 YFSETQ.